The 10 T cell receptor delta chains given below trace back to one sample, sequenced in a study of Vδ1+ human thymocytes. Findings of the study overall: Thymic TRG and TRD repertoires appeared highly polyclonal, with Gaussian CDR3 length distributions.

The template was reverse-transcribed extracted RNA. Pooled V-gene forward primers with one constant-region reverse primer generated the CDR3 amplicons by multiplex PCR. TCRdb fed the multiplex PCR reads to CATT. This table has some 73,000 delta-chain clones, about 35% appearing once. Antigen specificity for these receptors is unknown. What was sequenced was Vdelta1+ gamma-delta thymocytes from the thymus. Subset meaning: FACS-sorted CD3+ TCRalphabeta- TCRVdelta1+ TCRVdelta2- thymocytes. The receptors originated from a boy younger than two who had congenital heart surgery.

V usage is TRDV2 and J usage is TRDJ3, with a weak D call TRDD3 (6 bases). In germline, CDR1 is GEAIGNYY, CDR2 EKD. V was cut by 4 bases and J by 0 bases, with 21 bases left in between. The CDR3 spans 20 residues. The CDR3 sequence: CACERWVGASSSWDTRQMFF. In DNA form, the CDR3 reads TGTGCCTGTGAGAGGTGGGTGGGGGCTTCCAGCTCCTGGGACACCCGACAGATGTTTTTC.

The chain employs TRDV1 and TRDJ1; 12 bases map to TRDD3. This CDR3 is built from 24 residues. The J segment lost 0 bases and the V segment lost 4 bases, leaving 27 bases of the junction unmatched. Per the germline V gene, CDR1 is TSWWSYY and CDR2 is QGS. Here the CDR3 reads CALGVPNLPTSVPGGYGYTDKLIF. CDR3 DNA sequence: TGTGCTCTTGGGGTCCCCAACCTTCCTACGTCTGTTCCTGGGGGATACGGTTACACCGATAAACTCATCTTT.

V is TRDV2 and J is TRDJ1; 7 bases agree with TRDD3. The germline gives CDR1 GEAIGNYY, CDR2 EKD. The CDR3 length is 18 residues. J lost 1 base, V lost 3 bases, and 16 bases had no gene match. CDR3 DNA: TGTGCCTGTGACCTTGTACTGGGGTCTACTCGCCCCACCGATAAACTCATCTTT. It specifies CACDLVLGSTRPTDKLIF.

The gene calls are TRDV1 and TRDJ1; D unresolved. CDR1 is TSWWSYY, CDR2 QGS, per germline. The CDR3 runs 19 residues. V lost 2 bases and J lost 0, with 22 bases in between. CDR3 nucleotides: TGTGCTCTTGGGGAAGTATATTCCAAAGCTGCGTCGAACACCGATAAACTCATCTTT. Residues: CALGEVYSKAASNTDKLIF.

The rearrangement joins TRDV1 to TRDJ1, with 8 bases identical to TRDD3. The CDR3 contains 17 residues. CDR1 is TSWWSYY, CDR2 QGS, per germline. Unmatched junction bases numbered 6, after V lost 0 bases and J lost 0 bases. The CDR3 sequence: CALGELGWGTYTDKLIF. The CDR3 coding sequence is TGTGCTCTTGGGGAACTTGGCTGGGGGACGTACACCGATAAACTCATCTTT.

This clone was detected a few times. The chain uses TRDV1 and TRDJ1; no reliable D call. Per germline, CDR1 TSWWSYY and CDR2 QGS. V was pared by 1 base and J by 0 bases, with 12 bases between. This CDR3 contains 16 residues. Here the CDR3 DNA reads TGTGCTCTTGGGGAACCCGTGGAGGAGTACACCGATAAACTCATCTTT. Its translation is CALGEPVEEYTDKLIF.

As to this clone: The junction shows a germline mismatch at one end, possibly a read error. The chain has TRDV1 and TRDJ1, with 12 positions matching TRDD3. This CDR3 contains 23 residues. The germline V gene encodes CDR1 TSWWSYY and CDR2 QGS. This CDR3 is CALGLPLHRYHDWGIQYTDKPIF. The CDR3 DNA reads as TGTGCTCTTGGGCTCCCTCTGCACAGATACCACGACTGGGGGATACAGTACACCGATAAACCCATCTTT.

The chain employs TRDV1 and TRDJ1; TRDD3 matches 10 bases. This CDR3 spans 20 amino acids. V trimming: 4 bases; J trimming: 8 bases; junction bases outside the gene matches: 25. Germline values: CDR1 TSWWSYY, CDR2 QGS. The CDR3 sequence is CALGGHMIPLLRGDTVKLIF. CDR3 coding DNA: TGTGCTCTTGGGGGACACATGATTCCCCTACTACGGGGGGATACGGTCAAACTCATCTTT.

This clone came up a few times. The gene calls are TRDV1 and TRDJ2; tentatively, D is TRDD2 or TRDD3 (6 bases each). The CDR3 totals 17 residues. Trimming left V 2 bases short and J 4 bases short, with 17 bases between. CDR1 and CDR2 (germline): TSWWSYY, QGS. The CDR3 here is CALGEVLLEDTTAQLFF. The DNA for the CDR3 is TGTGCTCTTGGGGAAGTCCTACTGGAGGATACGACAGCACAACTCTTCTTT.

This sequence joins TRDV1 and TRDJ1; D uncertain. The CDR3 runs to 20 residues. Trimming cost V 2 bases and J 0 bases, with 25 bases left between them. Germline V lookup: CDR1 TSWWSYY, CDR2 QGS. The CDR3 sequence: CALGEKVCRPMSGYTDKLIF. Here the CDR3 DNA reads TGTGCTCTTGGGGAAAAGGTCTGTCGCCCTATGAGCGGGTACACCGATAAACTCATCTTT.